The 17 T cell receptor beta chains given below trace back to one sample, sequenced in a study of T cells in Graves' hyperthyroidism and ophthalmopathy. RNA transcripts provided the source from which TCR beta CDR3 regions were amplified. The HTBI primer set drove a first-round RT-PCR of the TCR CDR3. A single record per CDR3 protein comes from TCRdb applying MiXCR to the multiplex PCR reads. The sample yields around 720,000 distinct CDR3 sequences, roughly a third seen once. Sequencing was done on a sample of blood. The receptor source for this set is a woman in her thirties or forties with Graves' hyperthyroidism.

This clonotype was seen ten or more times. This chain links TRBV6-5 with TRBJ2-7; 8 nucleotides match TRBD1. CDR1 MNHEY and CDR2 SVGAGI come from the germline V gene. The CDR3 contains 16 residues. Losses at the gene ends were 5 bases for V and 3 bases for J; bases not matched to a gene: 12. The CDR3 loop reads CASSDYGDRLGYEQYF. CDR3 in DNA: TGTGCCAGCAGTGACTACGGGGACAGGCTGGGCTACGAGCAGTACTTC.

This clonotype was counted ten times or more. The chain is built from TRBV10-3 and TRBJ2-7, with D hard to call. V was shortened by 3 bases and J by 1 base, with 7 bases between the two germline ends. Germline loops: CDR1 ENHRY, CDR2 SYGVKD. CDR3 length: 13 residues. The CDR3 nucleotides are TGTGCCATCAGTGAACCCTCGTCCTACGAGCAGTACTTC. Protein product: CAISEPSSYEQYF.

Remarks on this clonotype: This likely comes from a read error, as the CDR3 has no conserved phenylalanine or tryptophan at its end. The DNA is omitted, as the CDR3 cannot be located on it reliably, and the CDR3 follows TCRdb's listing. J is TRBJ1-2 and V is TRBV6-1; the D call in the table, TRBD1, was not verified against the DNA. Germline V gene lookup returns CDR1 MNHNS and CDR2 SASEGT. The CDR3 is 8 amino acids long, termini counted. This CDR3 is CASREFGT.

The rearrangement links TRBV29-1 to TRBJ2-3; D remains ambiguous. The CDR3 runs to 14 residues. The germline gives CDR1 SQVTM, CDR2 ANQGSEA. V lost 5 bases, J lost 6 bases, and 18 bases lay in between. The CDR3 nucleotides are TGCAGCGTTTTACCCCCGGGCGTTGTGGATACGCAGTATTTT. Its translation: CSVLPPGVVDTQYF.

At least ten counts were recorded for this clonotype. The gene calls are TRBV7-4 and TRBJ2-7; 9 nucleotides agree with TRBD2. From germline, CDR1 is SGHVT and CDR2 SQSDAQ. This CDR3 region has 17 residues. V gave up 6 bases and J gave up 4 bases; unmatched junction bases: 16. The CDR3 loop reads CASRTPREREELYEQYF. CDR3 sequence (DNA): TGTGCCAGCAGGACTCCACGCGAGCGGGAGGAATTATACGAGCAGTACTTC.

Note on this clonotype: An end of the junction does not agree with germline; a read error may underlie this. The V and J genes are TRBV14 and TRBJ2-5; unclear D gene. This CDR3 contains 14 residues. The germline V gene has CDR1 SGHDN and CDR2 FVKESK. The CDR3 coding sequence is TGTGCCAGCAGCCAAGGGCAGCTCCAAGGGACCCAGTACTTC. This translates into CASSQGQLQGTQYF.

The V call is TRBV7-3, the J call TRBJ2-5; 10 bases match TRBD2. J lost 2 bases, V lost 7 bases, and 13 bases had no gene match. The CDR3 is 17 amino acids. CDR1 and CDR2 from the germline V gene are SGHTA and FQGTGA. The CDR3 sequence is CASTGPRLAGVQETQYF. CDR3 bases: TGTGCCAGCACTGGGCCGCGGCTAGCGGGGGTACAAGAGACCCAGTACTTC.

In this sample, this clonotype turned up many times. This rearrangement joins TRBV20-1 to TRBJ1-4; TRBD1 is a possible D gene (6 bases). The CDR3 runs 14 residues. Trimming pared 6 bases from V and 4 bases from J, leaving 15 bases between. CDR1 and CDR2 (germline): DFQATT, SNEGSKA (reference sequence). DNA of the CDR3: TGCAGTGCCACTGGGGGCAGGGTTAATGAAAAACTGTTTTTT. This gives the protein CSATGGRVNEKLFF.

This clonotype was counted only a few times. The chain combines TRBV6-2 or TRBV6-3 with TRBJ2-7; 14 bases are shared with TRBD2. The germline V gene has CDR1 MNHEY and CDR2 SVGEGT. The trim removed 4 bases at V and 5 bases at J, leaving 10 bases unmatched. The CDR3 contains 17 residues. The CDR3 spells CASSSFTGTSGSNEQYF. Written as DNA, the CDR3 is TGTGCCAGCAGTTCGTTTACCGGGACTAGCGGGAGTAACGAGCAGTACTTC.

The chain recombines TRBV10-1 with TRBJ2-7, with 8 bases matching TRBD2. The V and J ends lost 6 bases and 1 base, in that order; junction bases with no gene match: 11. The CDR3 contains 16 residues. Per germline, CDR1 WNHNN and CDR2 SYGVQD (reference sequence). The CDR3 DNA follows: TGCGCCAGCAGCCATCCCGGGGGGGCTGGGTCCTACGAGCAGTACTTC. Amino acids: CASSHPGGAGSYEQYF.

This clonotype has more than one count but fewer than ten. The genes are TRBV10-3 and TRBJ1-6, with TRBD1 matching over 10 bases. The germline CDR1 and CDR2 sequences are ENHRY and SYGVKD. V was clipped by 10 bases and J by 10 bases; unmatched bases: 10. The CDR3 covers 14 residues. CDR3 sequence: CASSRTGGGSPLHF. As DNA, the CDR3 is TGTGCCAGCTCACGGACAGGGGGGGGATCACCCCTCCACTTT.

Ten or more counts support this clonotype. The rearrangement uses TRBV7-9 and TRBJ1-4, with a tentative D call TRBD1 (5 bases). The germline CDR1 and CDR2 sequences are SEHNR and FQNEAQ (reference sequence). V lost 5 bases and J 8 bases, leaving 15 bases between the germline ends. CDR3 size: 14 residues. The CDR3 region has the DNA TGTGCCAGCAGCCGGGACGCCCGTCGGGAAAAACTGTTTTTT. Protein: CASSRDARREKLFF.

V gene TRBV20-1 combines with J gene TRBJ1-2; a possible D gene is TRBD1 (6 bases). The CDR3 is 14 amino acids. Trimming left V 0 bases short and J 4 bases short, with 12 bases between. Germline V gives CDR1 DFQATT, CDR2 SNEGSKA (reference sequence). The CDR3 region is CSARDLGGGYGYTF. Here the CDR3 DNA reads TGCAGTGCTAGAGATCTGGGGGGCGGCTATGGCTACACCTTC.

This clonotype was detected many times. The rearrangement uses TRBV7-9 and TRBJ1-4; D gene ambiguous. The CDR3 runs to 12 residues. Germline V gene data show CDR1 as SEHNR and CDR2 as FQNEAQ (reference sequence). With 5 bases removed from V and 8 bases from J, the gap between germline ends came to 9 bases. The CDR3, as DNA: TGTGCCAGCAGCCTCCCTCGGGAAAAACTGTTTTTT. Residues: CASSLPREKLFF.

In its sample, this clonotype was seen many times. J is TRBJ2-5 and V is TRBV7-2, with no clear D. Trimming removed 3 bases from V and 0 bases from J, with 11 bases in between. The CDR3 sequence is 15 residues long. Germline V gene sequence: CDR1 SGHTA, CDR2 FQGNSA. DNA of the CDR3: TGTGCCAGCAGCTTGGCCGCGTGGTACCAAGAGACCCAGTACTTC. This sequence encodes CASSLAAWYQETQYF. Looking up the rest from reference TRBV7-2 and TRBJ2-5 gives the full variable domain: GAGVSQSPSNKVTEKGKDVELRCDPISGHTALYWYRQSLGQGLEFLIYFQGNSAPDKSGLPSDRFSAERTGGSVSTLTIQRTQQEDSAVYLCASSLAAWYQETQYFGPGTRLLVL.

This clonotype has ten or more counts. The chain couples TRBV20-1 to TRBJ2-5; 8 positions agree with TRBD1. There are 13 residues in the CDR3. The V gene end was trimmed by 4 bases and the J gene end by 4 bases; junction bases not matched to a gene: 5. Germline CDR1 reads DFQATT; CDR2 reads SNEGSKA (reference sequence). CDR3 protein: CSANRGVVETQYF. CDR3 coding DNA: TGCAGTGCTAACAGGGGGGTTGTAGAGACCCAGTACTTC.

In the case of this clonotype: One junction end does not reproduce the germline sequence, and a read error may be involved. The chain is built from TRBV24-1 and TRBJ2-5, with 9 bases matching TRBD1. The CDR3 covers 14 residues. Germline V lookup: CDR1 KGHDR, CDR2 SFDVKD. The CDR3 reads CATSETGGQETLYF. CDR3 in DNA: TGTGCCACCAGTGAGACAGGGGGACAAGAGACCCTGTACTTC.